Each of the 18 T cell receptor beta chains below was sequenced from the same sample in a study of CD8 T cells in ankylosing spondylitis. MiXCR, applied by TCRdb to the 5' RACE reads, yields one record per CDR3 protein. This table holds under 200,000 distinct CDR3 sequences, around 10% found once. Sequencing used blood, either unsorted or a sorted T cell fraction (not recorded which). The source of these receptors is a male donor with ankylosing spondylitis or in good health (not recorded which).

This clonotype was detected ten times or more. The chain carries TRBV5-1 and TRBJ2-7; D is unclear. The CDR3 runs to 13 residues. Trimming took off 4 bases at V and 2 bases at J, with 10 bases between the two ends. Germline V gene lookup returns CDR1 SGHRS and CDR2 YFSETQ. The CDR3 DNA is TGCGCCAGCAGCCAATCTGGGGCCTACGAGCAGTACTTC. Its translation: CASSQSGAYEQYF.

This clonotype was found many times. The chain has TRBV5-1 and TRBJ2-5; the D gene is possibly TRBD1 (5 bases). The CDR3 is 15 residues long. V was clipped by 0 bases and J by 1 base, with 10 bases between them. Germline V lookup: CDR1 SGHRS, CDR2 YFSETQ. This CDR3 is CASSLGRAFQETQYF. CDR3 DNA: TGCGCCAGCAGCTTGGGCAGGGCCTTCCAAGAGACCCAGTACTTC.

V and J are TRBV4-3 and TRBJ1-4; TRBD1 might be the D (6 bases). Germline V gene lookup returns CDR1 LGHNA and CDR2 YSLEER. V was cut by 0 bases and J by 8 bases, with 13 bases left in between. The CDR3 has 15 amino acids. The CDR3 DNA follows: TGCGCCAGCAGCCAAGATCCAGGGGCAAGCGAAAAACTGTTTTTT. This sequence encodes CASSQDPGASEKLFF.

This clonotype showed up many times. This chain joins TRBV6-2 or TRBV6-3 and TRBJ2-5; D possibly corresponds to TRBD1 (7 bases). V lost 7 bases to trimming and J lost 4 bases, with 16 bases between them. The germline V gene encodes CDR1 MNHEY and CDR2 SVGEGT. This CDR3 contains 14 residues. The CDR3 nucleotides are TGTGCCAGCATGACCGGGCAGGGGGGAGAGACCCAGTACTTC. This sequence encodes CASMTGQGGETQYF.

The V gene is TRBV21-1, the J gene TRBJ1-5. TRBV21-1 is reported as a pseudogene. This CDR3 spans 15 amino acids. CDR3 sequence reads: CASVKATEGNQPQHF. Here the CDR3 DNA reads TGTGCCAGCGTAAAAGCTACTGAGGGCAATCAGCCCCAGCATTTT.

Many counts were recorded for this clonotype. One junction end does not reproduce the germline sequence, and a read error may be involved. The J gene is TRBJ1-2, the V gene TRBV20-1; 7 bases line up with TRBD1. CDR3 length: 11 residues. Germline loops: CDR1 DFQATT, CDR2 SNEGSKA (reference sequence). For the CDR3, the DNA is TGCAGTGCTAGGACCGGGACAGCCTTCTTCTTC. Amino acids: CSARTGTAFFF.

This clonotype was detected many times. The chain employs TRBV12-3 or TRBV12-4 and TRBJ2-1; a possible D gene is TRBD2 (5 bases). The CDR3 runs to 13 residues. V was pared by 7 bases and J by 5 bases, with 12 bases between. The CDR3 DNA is TGTGCCAGCATTAGAGGGCCCGACAATGAGCAGTTCTTC. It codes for CASIRGPDNEQFF.

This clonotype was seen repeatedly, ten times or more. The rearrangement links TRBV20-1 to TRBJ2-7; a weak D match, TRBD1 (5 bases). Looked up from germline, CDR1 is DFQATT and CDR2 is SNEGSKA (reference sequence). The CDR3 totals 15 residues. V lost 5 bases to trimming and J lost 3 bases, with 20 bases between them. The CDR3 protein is CSAETLKGTGYEQYF. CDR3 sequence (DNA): TGCAGTGCTGAAACCCTTAAGGGAACAGGCTACGAGCAGTACTTC.

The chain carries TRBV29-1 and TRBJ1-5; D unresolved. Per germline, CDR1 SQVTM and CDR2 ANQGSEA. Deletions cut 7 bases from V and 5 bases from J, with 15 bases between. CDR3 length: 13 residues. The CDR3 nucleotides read TGCAGCGCTGTGTCACCGGGCGATCAGCCCCAGCATTTT. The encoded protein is CSAVSPGDQPQHF. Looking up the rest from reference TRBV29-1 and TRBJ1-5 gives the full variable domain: SAVISQKPSRDICQRGTSLTIQCQVDSQVTMMFWYRQQPGQSLTLIATANQGSEATYESGFVIDKFPISRPNLTFSTLTVSNMSPEDSSIYLCSAVSPGDQPQHFGDGTRLSIL.

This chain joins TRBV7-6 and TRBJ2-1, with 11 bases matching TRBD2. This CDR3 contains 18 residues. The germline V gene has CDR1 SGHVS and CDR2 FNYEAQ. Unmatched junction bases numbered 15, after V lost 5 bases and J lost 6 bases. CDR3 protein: CASSTSIVLAGGFNEQFF. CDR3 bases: TGTGCCAGCAGCACAAGCATCGTTCTAGCGGGGGGATTCAATGAGCAGTTCTTC.

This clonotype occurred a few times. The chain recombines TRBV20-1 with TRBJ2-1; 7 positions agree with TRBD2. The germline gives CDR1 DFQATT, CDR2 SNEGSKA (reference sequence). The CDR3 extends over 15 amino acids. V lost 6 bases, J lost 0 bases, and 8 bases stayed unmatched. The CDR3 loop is CSAWSSGGSYNEQFF. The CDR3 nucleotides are TGCAGTGCCTGGTCTAGCGGAGGCTCCTACAATGAGCAGTTCTTC.

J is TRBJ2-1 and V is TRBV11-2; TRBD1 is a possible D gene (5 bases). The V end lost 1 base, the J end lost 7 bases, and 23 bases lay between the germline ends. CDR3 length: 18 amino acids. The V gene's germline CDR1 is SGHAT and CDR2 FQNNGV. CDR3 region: CASSLVGPQGGMANEQFF. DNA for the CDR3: TGTGCCAGCAGCTTAGTCGGGCCCCAGGGTGGTATGGCAAATGAGCAGTTCTTC.

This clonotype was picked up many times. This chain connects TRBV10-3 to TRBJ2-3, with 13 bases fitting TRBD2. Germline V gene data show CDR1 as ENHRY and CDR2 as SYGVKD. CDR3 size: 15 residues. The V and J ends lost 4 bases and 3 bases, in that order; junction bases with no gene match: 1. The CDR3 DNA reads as TGTGCCATCAGTGCGACTAGCGGGAGGACAGATACGCAGTATTTT. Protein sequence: CAISATSGRTDTQYF.

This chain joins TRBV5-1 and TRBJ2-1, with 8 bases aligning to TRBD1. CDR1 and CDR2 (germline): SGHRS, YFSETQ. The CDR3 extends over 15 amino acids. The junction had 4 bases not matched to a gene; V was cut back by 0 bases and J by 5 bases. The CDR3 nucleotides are TGCGCCAGCAGCTTGGACGGCAGGGGGCACAATGAGCAGTTCTTC. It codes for CASSLDGRGHNEQFF.

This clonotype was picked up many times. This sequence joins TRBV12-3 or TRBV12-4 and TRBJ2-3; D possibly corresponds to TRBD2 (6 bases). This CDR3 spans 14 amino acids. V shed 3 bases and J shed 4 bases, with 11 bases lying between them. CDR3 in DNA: TGTGCCAGCAGTTTGGGGGGTTTCGCAGATACGCAGTATTTT. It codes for CASSLGGFADTQYF.

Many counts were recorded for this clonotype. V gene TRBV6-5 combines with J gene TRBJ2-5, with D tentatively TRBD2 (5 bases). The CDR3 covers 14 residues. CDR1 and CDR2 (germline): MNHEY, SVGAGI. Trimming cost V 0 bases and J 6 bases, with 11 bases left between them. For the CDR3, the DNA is TGTGCCAGCAGTTACTCAGGCGGGTTGAAGACCCAGTACTTC. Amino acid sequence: CASSYSGGLKTQYF.

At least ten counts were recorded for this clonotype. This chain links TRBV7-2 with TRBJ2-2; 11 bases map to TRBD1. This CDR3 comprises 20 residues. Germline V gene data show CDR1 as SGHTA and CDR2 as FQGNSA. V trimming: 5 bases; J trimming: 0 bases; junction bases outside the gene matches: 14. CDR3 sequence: CASSTQRTGGGYTNTGELFF. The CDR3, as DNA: TGTGCCAGCAGCACTCAAAGGACAGGGGGCGGATATACGAACACCGGGGAGCTGTTTTTT.

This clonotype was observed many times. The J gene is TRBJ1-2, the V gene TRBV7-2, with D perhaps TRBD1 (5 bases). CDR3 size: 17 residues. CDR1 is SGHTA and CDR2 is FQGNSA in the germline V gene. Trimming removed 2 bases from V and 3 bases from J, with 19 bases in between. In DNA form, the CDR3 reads TGTGCCAGCAGCTTACACGGTGGGGCCGGGGGTGACTATGGCTACACCTTC. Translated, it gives CASSLHGGAGGDYGYTF.